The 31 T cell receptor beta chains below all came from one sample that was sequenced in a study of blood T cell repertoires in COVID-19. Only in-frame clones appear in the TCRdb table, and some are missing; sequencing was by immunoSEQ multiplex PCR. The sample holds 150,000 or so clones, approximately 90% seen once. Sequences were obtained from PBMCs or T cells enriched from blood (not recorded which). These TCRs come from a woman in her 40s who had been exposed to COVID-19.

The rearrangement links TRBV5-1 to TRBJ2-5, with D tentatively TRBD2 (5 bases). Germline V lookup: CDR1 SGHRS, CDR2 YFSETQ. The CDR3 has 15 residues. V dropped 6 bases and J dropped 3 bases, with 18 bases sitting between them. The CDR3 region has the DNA TGCGCCAGCACCCGTCGAGCCGGGGTAGAAGAGACCCAGTACTTC. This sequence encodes CASTRRAGVEETQYF.

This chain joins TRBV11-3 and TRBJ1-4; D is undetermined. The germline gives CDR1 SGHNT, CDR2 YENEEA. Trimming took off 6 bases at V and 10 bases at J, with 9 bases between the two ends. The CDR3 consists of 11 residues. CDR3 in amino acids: CASRKGGKLFF. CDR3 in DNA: TGTGCCAGCAGAAAAGGAGGAAAACTGTTTTTT.

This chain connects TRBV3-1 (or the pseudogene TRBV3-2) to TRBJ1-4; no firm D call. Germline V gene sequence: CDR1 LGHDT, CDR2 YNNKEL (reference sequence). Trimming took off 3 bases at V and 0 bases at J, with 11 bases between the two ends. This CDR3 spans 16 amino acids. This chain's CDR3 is CASSHSQFATNEKLFF. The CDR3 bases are TGTGCCAGCAGCCACTCACAGTTTGCAACTAATGAAAAACTGTTTTTT.

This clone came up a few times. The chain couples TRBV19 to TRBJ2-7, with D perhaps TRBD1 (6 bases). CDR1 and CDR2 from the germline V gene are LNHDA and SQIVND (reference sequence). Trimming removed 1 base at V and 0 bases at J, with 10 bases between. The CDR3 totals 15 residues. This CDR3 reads CASSIGQASSYEQYF. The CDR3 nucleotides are TGTGCCAGTAGTATAGGACAGGCCAGCTCCTACGAGCAGTACTTC.

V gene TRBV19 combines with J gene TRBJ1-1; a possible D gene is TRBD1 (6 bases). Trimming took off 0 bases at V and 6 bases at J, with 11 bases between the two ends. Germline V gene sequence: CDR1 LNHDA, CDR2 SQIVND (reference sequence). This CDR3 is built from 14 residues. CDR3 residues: CASSIDRGGAEAFF. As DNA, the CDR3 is TGTGCCAGTAGTATAGATCGCGGGGGCGCTGAAGCTTTCTTT.

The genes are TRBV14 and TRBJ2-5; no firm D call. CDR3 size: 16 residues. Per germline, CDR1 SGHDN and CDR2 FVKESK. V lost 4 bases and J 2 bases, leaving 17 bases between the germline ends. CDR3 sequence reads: CASSPVEAAEQETQYF. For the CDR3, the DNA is TGTGCCAGCAGCCCCGTTGAGGCAGCCGAGCAAGAGACCCAGTACTTC.

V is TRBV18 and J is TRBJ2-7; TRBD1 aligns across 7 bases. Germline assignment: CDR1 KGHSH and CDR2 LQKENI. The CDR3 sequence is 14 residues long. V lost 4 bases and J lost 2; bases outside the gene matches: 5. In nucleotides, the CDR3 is TGTGCCAGCTCACTCACAGGGGCCACCTACGAGCAGTACTTC. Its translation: CASSLTGATYEQYF.

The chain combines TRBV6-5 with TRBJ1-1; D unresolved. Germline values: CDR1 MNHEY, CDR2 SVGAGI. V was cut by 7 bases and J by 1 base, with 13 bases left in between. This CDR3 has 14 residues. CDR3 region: CASTLVQGNTEAFF. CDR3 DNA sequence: TGTGCCAGCACTCTAGTACAAGGGAACACTGAAGCTTTCTTT.

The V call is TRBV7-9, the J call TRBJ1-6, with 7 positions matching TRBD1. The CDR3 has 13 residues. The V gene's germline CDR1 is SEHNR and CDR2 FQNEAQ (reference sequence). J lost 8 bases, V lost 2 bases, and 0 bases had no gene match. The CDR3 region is CASSLTGDSPLHF. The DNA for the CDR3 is TGTGCCAGCAGCTTAACAGGGGATTCACCCCTCCACTTT.

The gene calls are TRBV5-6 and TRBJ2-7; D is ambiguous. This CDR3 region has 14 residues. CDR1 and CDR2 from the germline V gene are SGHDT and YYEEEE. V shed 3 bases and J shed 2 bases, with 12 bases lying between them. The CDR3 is CASSSRFNPYEQYF. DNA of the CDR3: TGTGCCAGCAGCTCCAGATTCAATCCCTACGAGCAGTACTTC.

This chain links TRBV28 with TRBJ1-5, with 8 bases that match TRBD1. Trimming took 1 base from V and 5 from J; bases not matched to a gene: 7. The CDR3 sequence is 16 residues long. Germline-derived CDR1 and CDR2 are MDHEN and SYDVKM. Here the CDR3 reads CASSLYVRGPDQPQHF. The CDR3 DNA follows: TGTGCCAGCAGTTTATACGTCAGGGGGCCGGATCAGCCCCAGCATTTT.

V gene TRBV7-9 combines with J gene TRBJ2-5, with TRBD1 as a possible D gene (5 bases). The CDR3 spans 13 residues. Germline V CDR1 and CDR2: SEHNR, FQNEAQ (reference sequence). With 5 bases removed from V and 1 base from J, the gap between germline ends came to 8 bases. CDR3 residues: CASSPDSQETQYF. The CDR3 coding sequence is TGTGCCAGCAGCCCAGACAGCCAAGAGACCCAGTACTTC.

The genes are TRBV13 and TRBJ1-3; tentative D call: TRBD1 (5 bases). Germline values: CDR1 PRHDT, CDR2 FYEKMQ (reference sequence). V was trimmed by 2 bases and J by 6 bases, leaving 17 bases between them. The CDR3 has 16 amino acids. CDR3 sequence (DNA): TGTGCCAGCAGCTTAACCCGATCGTCGGGGGAAAACACCATATATTTT. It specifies CASSLTRSSGENTIYF.

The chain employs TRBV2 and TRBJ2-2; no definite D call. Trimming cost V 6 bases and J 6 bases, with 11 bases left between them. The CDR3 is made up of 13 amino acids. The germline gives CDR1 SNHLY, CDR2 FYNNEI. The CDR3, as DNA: TGTGCCAGCAGCGTTGACTCCTCCGGGGAGCTGTTTTTT. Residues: CASSVDSSGELFF.

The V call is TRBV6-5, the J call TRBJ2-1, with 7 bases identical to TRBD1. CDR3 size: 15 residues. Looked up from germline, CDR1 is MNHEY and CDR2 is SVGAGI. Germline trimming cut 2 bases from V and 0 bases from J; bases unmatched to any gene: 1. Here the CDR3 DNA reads TGTGCCAGCAGTTACGACAGGGACTCCTACAATGAGCAGTTCTTC. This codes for CASSYDRDSYNEQFF.

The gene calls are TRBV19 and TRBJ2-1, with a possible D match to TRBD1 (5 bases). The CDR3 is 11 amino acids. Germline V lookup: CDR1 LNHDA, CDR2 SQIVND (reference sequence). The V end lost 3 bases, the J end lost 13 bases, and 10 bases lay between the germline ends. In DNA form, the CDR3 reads TGTGCCAGTAGTATGCAGGGTGCTCAGTTCTTC. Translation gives CASSMQGAQFF.

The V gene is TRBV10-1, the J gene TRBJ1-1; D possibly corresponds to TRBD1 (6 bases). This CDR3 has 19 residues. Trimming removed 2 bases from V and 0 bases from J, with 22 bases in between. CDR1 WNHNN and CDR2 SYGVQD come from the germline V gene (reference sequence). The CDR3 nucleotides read TGCGCCAGCAGTGAGGCCATACTAACAGGGATATTGGTGAACACTGAAGCTTTCTTT. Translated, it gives CASSEAILTGILVNTEAFF.

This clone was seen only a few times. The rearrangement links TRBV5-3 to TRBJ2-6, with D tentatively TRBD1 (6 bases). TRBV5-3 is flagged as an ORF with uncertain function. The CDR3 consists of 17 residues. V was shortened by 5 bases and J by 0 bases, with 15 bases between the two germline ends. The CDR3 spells CARRSTGTFSGANVLTF. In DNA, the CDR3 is TGTGCCAGAAGGTCGACAGGAACGTTCTCTGGGGCCAACGTCCTGACTTTC.

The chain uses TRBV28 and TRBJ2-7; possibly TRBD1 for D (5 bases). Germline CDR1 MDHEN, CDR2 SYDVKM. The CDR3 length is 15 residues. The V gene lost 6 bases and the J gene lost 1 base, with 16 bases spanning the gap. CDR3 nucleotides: TGTGCCAGCAGCGCCCGGGCAGGGATTTCCTACGAGCAGTACTTC. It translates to CASSARAGISYEQYF.

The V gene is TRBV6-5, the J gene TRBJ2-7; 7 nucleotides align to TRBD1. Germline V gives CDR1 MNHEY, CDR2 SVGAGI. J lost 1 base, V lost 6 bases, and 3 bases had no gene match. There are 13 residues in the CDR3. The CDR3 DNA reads TGTGCCAGCAGGAAGACAGGGTCCTACGAGCAGTACTTC. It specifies CASRKTGSYEQYF.

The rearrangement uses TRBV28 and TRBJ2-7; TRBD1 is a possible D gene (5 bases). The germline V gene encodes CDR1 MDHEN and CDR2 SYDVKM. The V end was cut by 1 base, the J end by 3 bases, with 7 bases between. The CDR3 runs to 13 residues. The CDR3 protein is CASSLFDSYEQYF. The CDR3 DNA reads TGTGCCAGCAGTTTATTTGACAGCTACGAGCAGTACTTC.

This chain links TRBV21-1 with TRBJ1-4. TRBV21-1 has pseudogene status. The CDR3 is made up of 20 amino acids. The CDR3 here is CASSKGNGRPRRETNEKLFF. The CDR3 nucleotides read TGTGCCAGCAGCAAAGGAAATGGACGCCCCCGACGGGAAACTAATGAAAAACTGTTTTTT.

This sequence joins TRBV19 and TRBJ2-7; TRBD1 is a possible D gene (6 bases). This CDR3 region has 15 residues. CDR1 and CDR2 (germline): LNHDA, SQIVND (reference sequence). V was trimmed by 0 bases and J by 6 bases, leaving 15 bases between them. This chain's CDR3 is CASSIDGQKWSEQYF. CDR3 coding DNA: TGTGCCAGTAGTATAGATGGACAGAAGTGGTCCGAGCAGTACTTC.

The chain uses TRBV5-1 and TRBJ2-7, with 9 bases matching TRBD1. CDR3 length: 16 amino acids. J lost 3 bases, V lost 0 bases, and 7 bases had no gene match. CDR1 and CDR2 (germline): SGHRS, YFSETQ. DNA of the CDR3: TGCGCCAGCAGCTTGGCCCCCGGACAGGGGAGCTACGAGCAGTACTTC. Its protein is CASSLAPGQGSYEQYF.

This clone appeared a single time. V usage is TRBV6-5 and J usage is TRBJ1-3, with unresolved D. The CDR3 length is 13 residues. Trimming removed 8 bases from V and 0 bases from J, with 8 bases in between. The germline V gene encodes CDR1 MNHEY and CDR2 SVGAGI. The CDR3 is CASRPFSGNTIYF. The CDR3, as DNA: TGTGCCAGCCGTCCGTTCTCTGGAAACACCATATATTTT.

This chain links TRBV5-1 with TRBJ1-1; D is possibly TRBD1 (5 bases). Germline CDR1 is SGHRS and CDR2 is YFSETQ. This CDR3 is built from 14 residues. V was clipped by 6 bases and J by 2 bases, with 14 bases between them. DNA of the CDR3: TGCGCCAGCAAACCTACAGGCATCAACACTGAAGCTTTCTTT. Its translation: CASKPTGINTEAFF. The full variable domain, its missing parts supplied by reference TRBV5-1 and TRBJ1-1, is KAGVTQTPRYLIKTRGQQVTLSCSPISGHRSVSWYQQTPGQGLQFLFEYFSETQRNKGNFPGRFSGRQFSNSRSEMNVSTLELGDSALYLCASKPTGINTEAFFGQGTRLTVV.

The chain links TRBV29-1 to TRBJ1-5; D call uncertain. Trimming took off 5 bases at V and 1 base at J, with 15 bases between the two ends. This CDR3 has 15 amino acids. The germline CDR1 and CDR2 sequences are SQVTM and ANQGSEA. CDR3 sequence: CSVSVSRGSNQPQHF. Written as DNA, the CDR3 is TGCAGCGTTTCGGTGAGTCGGGGAAGCAATCAGCCCCAGCATTTT.

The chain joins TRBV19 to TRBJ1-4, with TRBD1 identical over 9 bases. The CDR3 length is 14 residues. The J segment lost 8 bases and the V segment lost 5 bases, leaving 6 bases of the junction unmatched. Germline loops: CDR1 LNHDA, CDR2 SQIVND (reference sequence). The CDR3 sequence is CASSDTGGREKLFF. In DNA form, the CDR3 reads TGTGCCAGTAGTGATACAGGGGGCAGGGAAAAACTGTTTTTT.

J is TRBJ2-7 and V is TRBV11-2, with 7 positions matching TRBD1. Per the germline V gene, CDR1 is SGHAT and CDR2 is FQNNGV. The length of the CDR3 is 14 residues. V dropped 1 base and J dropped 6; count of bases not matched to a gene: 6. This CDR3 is CASSLARGSSEQYF. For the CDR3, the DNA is TGTGCCAGCAGCTTAGCCAGGGGGTCTAGCGAGCAGTACTTC.

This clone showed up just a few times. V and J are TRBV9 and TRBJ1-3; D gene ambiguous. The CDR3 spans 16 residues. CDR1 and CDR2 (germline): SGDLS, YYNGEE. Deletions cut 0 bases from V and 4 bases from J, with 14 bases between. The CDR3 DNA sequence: TGTGCCAGCAGCGTAGCCCTAGGTTCTGGGGGAAACACCATATATTTT. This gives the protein CASSVALGSGGNTIYF.

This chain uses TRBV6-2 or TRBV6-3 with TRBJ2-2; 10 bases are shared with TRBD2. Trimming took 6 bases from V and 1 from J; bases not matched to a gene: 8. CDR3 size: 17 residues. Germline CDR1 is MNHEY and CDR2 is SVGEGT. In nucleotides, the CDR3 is TGTGCCAGCAGCCCCGACGGACTAGCGGAGAACACCGGGGAGCTGTTTTTT. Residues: CASSPDGLAENTGELFF.